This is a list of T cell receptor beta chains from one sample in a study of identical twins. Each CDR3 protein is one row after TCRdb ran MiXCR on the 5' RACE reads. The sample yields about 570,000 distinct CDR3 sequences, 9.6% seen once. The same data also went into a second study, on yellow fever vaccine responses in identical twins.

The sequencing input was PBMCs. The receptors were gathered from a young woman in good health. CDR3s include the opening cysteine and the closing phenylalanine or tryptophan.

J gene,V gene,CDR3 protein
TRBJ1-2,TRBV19,CASSLHTDKNYGYTF
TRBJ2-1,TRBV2,CASSDLVEQFF
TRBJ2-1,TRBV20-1,CSAMTSGRRDEQFF
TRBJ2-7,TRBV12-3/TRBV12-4,CASSLAGGYYEQYF
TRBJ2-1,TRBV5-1,CASSSHLGWGNNEQFF
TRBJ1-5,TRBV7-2,CASSLTGQGAWQPQHF
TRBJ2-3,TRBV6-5,CASSLGQGAADTQYF
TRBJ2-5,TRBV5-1,CASSSGALTGPKETQYF
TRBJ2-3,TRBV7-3,CASSTTSGRTDTQYF
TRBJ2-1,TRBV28,CATNVRVSSYNEQFF
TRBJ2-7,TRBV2,CASTGERSYEQYF
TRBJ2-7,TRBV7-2,CASRSSGALEQYF
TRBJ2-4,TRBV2,CASKTGDIQYF